The TCR beta chain under discussion was sequenced for a study of cytomegalovirus exposure and HLA in healthy donors. Looking at the study overall: Caucasian-associated ancestry cluster membership applied to about four fifths of a few hundred genotyped donors. General study results and limits: As a later analysis showed, several of the most significant clusters appeared to be linked to common viral pathogens. The investigators catalogued 150 to 200 TCR beta chains as cytomegalovirus-associated.

Concerning this clone: The antigen is unknown.

The PCR contained 60 Vbeta and 13 Jbeta primers. Under the authors' procedure: Approximately 83 million unique TCR beta chains, roughly 11 million shared, were counted in a later analysis. Assay: immunoSEQ multiplex PCR; the TCRdb copy retains only in-frame clones and omits some. That table gives V, J and clone size, and the DNA gave D and trimming. The table shows more than 200,000 clones, with about 80% occurring only once. Trimming left V 5 bases short and J 1 base short, with 11 bases between. Germline values: CDR1 SGHVS, CDR2 FQNEAQ. The CDR3 contains 14 residues. The gene calls are TRBV7-8 and TRBJ1-1; a possible D gene is TRBD1 (5 bases). The sample comprised PBMCs. The sequence came from a man in his forties in good health and CMV-seropositive. The CDR3: CASSLQGWNTEAFF. The DNA for the CDR3 is TGTGCCAGCAGCCTCCAGGGCTGGAACACTGAAGCTTTCTTT.